This TCR beta chain was obtained from a study of blood T cells in healthy people across ages. This clonotype turned up a few times. What it binds is unknown. Trimming took off 0 bases at V and 7 bases at J, with 13 bases between the two ends. Germline loops: CDR1 SGDLS, CDR2 YYNGEE. The CDR3 has 14 amino acids. A second 7 to 11 cycle PCR used barcoded and J-beta primers. Each of the cDNA molecules was tagged by a template-switch adaptor with 12 random nucleotides. Via MiXCR, TCRdb re-called the 5' RACE reads, giving one row per CDR3 protein. The sample contains about 1 million distinct CDR3 sequences, around 43% of which appear only once. Study outcomes and limitations: Naive T cell percentage strongly correlated with TCR beta diversity. Any changes in expanded clonotypes were possibly confounded, as donor CMV status remained unknown.

PBMCs were isolated at a quantity of at least 7 million per sample. Sequencing was performed on blood. This rearrangement joins TRBV9 to TRBJ2-5; D gene ambiguous. The TCR was taken from a woman aged 60-75 years in good health. The DNA of the CDR3 is TGTGCCAGCAGCGTAGGGCGTATGGTAGGGACCCAGTACTTC. Its translation is CASSVGRMVGTQYF.